This T cell receptor beta chain is drawn from a study of blood T cells in healthy people across ages. Broader study findings: Bulk PBMC profiling left naive and antigen-experienced comparisons inconclusive.

Sample-barcoded 5' priming and a J-beta primer mix drove a second PCR of about 6 to 11 cycles. TCRdb called the 5' RACE reads again in MiXCR, with one record for every CDR3 protein. Of approximately 760,000 distinct CDR3 sequences in the sample, around a quarter were seen once. Details on this clonotype: Its antigen remains unidentified.

Trimming cost V 7 bases and J 4 bases, with 13 bases left between them. The CDR3 spans 14 residues. The germline CDR1 and CDR2 sequences are SNHLY and FYNNEI. This same sample was also taken into another study, of T cells of mothers and their children. In that study: In the second PCR, M1S primer introduced barcodes and 2-4 random bases.

What was sequenced was blood. This clonotype was obtained from a boy between 10 and 17 years old in good health. This chain links TRBV2 with TRBJ1-4; a weak D match, TRBD1 (5 bases). CDR3 nucleotides: TGTGCCAGCAAACAGGAGGCCTATAATGAAAAACTGTTTTTT. This codes for CASKQEAYNEKLFF.